These 28 T cell receptor beta chains originate from one sample sequenced in a study of cytotoxic CD8 clonotypes in ibrutinib-treated CLL. Some clones are missing from TCRdb's copy, which holds only in-frame ones; the method was immunoSEQ multiplex PCR. The sample shows tens of thousands of clones, roughly 57% of them seen only once. This material consisted of PBMCs, taken after 12 months of ibrutinib treatment. Receptor source: a human donor with chronic lymphocytic leukemia.

This chain links TRBV6-5 with TRBJ1-2; D gene ambiguous. The V end was cut by 0 bases, the J end by 8 bases, with 13 bases between. The CDR3 runs 14 residues. Germline CDR1 reads MNHEY; CDR2 reads SVGAGI. This CDR3 is CASSYSGRFGGYTF. As DNA, the CDR3 is TGTGCCAGCAGTTACTCAGGGAGGTTTGGGGGCTACACCTTC.

The V call is TRBV11-2, the J call TRBJ2-2; D is unclear. The CDR3 extends over 17 amino acids. The V gene's germline CDR1 is SGHAT and CDR2 FQNNGV. V was pared by 3 bases and J by 7 bases, with 21 bases between. The CDR3 is CASSLRFDFPIGGELFF. The DNA for the CDR3 is TGTGCCAGCAGCTTGAGGTTTGACTTCCCAATAGGCGGGGAGCTGTTTTTT.

The chain recombines TRBV6-5 with TRBJ2-5, with D possibly TRBD1 on 6 matching bases. Looked up from germline, CDR1 is MNHEY and CDR2 is SVGAGI. V was pared by 4 bases and J by 1 base, with 7 bases between. CDR3 length equals 13 residues. The CDR3 sequence is CASSSDSQETQYF. CDR3 DNA sequence: TGTGCCAGCAGTTCGGACAGCCAAGAGACCCAGTACTTC.

The chain combines TRBV4-1 with TRBJ1-5; D perhaps matches TRBD1 (6 bases). Germline CDR1 is MGHRA and CDR2 is YSYEKL. V was shortened by 1 base and J by 0 bases, with 28 bases between the two germline ends. The CDR3 is 22 residues long. The CDR3 coding sequence is TGCGCCAGCAGCCAAGGCCCCCTAGTGAGGGGACAACGGACTTATAGCAATCAGCCCCAGCATTTT. This translates into CASSQGPLVRGQRTYSNQPQHF.

The V and J genes are TRBV7-7 and TRBJ2-2; 13 bases are a match to TRBD2. The CDR3 has 15 residues. Unmatched junction bases numbered 1, after V lost 4 bases and J lost 5 bases. Looked up from germline, CDR1 is SSHAT and CDR2 is FNYEAQ (reference sequence). The CDR3 DNA reads as TGTGCCAGCAGCTCGGGACTAGCGGGGACCGGGGAGCTGTTTTTT. It translates to CASSSGLAGTGELFF.

The chain joins TRBV7-2 to TRBJ2-3; D gene unclear. Trimming pared 2 bases from V and 3 bases from J, leaving 0 bases between. CDR3 size: 11 residues. Germline CDR1 is SGHTA and CDR2 is FQGNSA. CDR3 loop: CASSLTDTQYF. The CDR3 DNA reads TGTGCCAGCAGCTTAACAGATACGCAGTATTTT.

The rearrangement uses TRBV6-1 and TRBJ1-2, with TRBD1 identical over 7 bases. The CDR3 is 13 amino acids. Germline V gene lookup returns CDR1 MNHNS and CDR2 SASEGT. V shed 6 bases and J 4 bases; nucleotides not matched to a gene: 5. Here the CDR3 reads CASRGTARYGYTF. CDR3 coding DNA: TGTGCCAGCAGAGGGACAGCACGCTATGGCTACACCTTC.

This clone was seen repeatedly, ten times or more. The chain carries TRBV27 and TRBJ1-6, with D perhaps matching TRBD1 (5 bases). The germline gives CDR1 MNHEY, CDR2 SMNVEV (reference sequence). The CDR3 loop spans 15 amino acids. V was trimmed by 2 bases and J by 7 bases, leaving 12 bases between them. CDR3 in DNA: TGTGCCAGCAGTTTAGGGCAGGGTATCAATTCACCCCTCCACTTT. It is translated as CASSLGQGINSPLHF.

The J gene is TRBJ2-2, the V gene TRBV7-5; the DNA was not used to check the table's D call, TRBD2. TRBV7-5 is recorded as a pseudogene. The CDR3 has 18 amino acids. CDR3 nucleotides: TGTGTCAGAAGCAAGGGACTAGCGGGAGTAGCGGTGGCCGGGGAGCTGTTTTTT. Protein sequence: CVRSKGLAGVAVAGELFF.

J is TRBJ1-2 and V is TRBV23-1, with D perhaps matching TRBD1 (6 bases). TRBV23-1 is an ORF, and what it does is uncertain. V was trimmed by 0 bases and J by 5 bases, leaving 16 bases between them. CDR3 length: 16 residues. DNA for the CDR3: TGCGCCAGCAGTCAATCTCCCGGGGGGGGCCTTTATGGCTACACCTTC. Residues: CASSQSPGGGLYGYTF.

The rearrangement joins TRBV15 to TRBJ2-7; 7 bases fit TRBD1. This CDR3 is built from 15 residues. Germline-derived CDR1 and CDR2 are LNHNV and YYDKDF (reference sequence). With V trimmed by 1 base and J by 4 bases, 7 bases remained unmatched. This CDR3 is CATSRGGRGPYEQYF. For the CDR3, the DNA is TGTGCCACCAGCAGAGGTGGTAGGGGGCCATACGAGCAGTACTTC. The entire variable domain, with the rest obtained from reference TRBV15 and TRBJ2-7, is as follows: DAMVIQNPRYQVTQFGKPVTLSCSQTLNHNVMYWYQQKSSQAPKLLFHYYDKDFNNEADTPDNFQSRRPNTSFCFLDIRSPGLGDTAMYLCATSRGGRGPYEQYFGPGTRLTVT.

The chain links TRBV7-8 to TRBJ2-1, with D possibly matching TRBD2 (5 bases). Trimming left V 1 base short and J 9 bases short, with 10 bases between. Germline CDR1 is SGHVS and CDR2 is FQNEAQ. The CDR3 has 13 residues. The CDR3 is CASSLGLAAEQFF. Here the CDR3 DNA reads TGTGCCAGCAGCTTAGGCCTAGCTGCTGAGCAGTTCTTC.

The chain recombines TRBV6-1 with TRBJ2-1; D is perhaps TRBD2 (5 bases). CDR1 is MNHNS and CDR2 is SASEGT in the germline V gene. With 3 bases removed from V and 8 bases from J, the gap between germline ends came to 11 bases. The CDR3 has 13 residues. CDR3 amino acids: CASSDLGMYEQFF. The CDR3 DNA reads as TGTGCCAGCAGTGACCTCGGGATGTATGAGCAGTTCTTC.

The chain uses TRBV7-9 and TRBJ1-6; D is perhaps TRBD1 (6 bases). V shed 5 bases and J shed 10 bases, with 18 bases lying between them. The CDR3 sequence is 15 residues long. Germline V gene sequence: CDR1 SEHNR, CDR2 FQNEAQ (reference sequence). The CDR3 nucleotides read TGTGCCAGCAGCACATCGGGGGACAAAGGATCACCCCTCCACTTT. This encodes CASSTSGDKGSPLHF.

This clone was observed at least ten times. The chain couples TRBV18 to TRBJ1-5; D unresolved. CDR3 size: 15 residues. CDR1 KGHSH and CDR2 LQKENI come from the germline V gene. Trimming left V 1 base short and J 8 bases short, with 15 bases between. The CDR3 coding sequence is TGTGCCAGCTCACCACTTGAAGTGGGTTTCGAGCCCCAGCATTTT. Residues: CASSPLEVGFEPQHF. Based on the CDR3 plus reference TRBV18 and TRBJ1-5, the full variable domain is NAGVMQNPRHLVRRRGQEARLRCSPMKGHSHVYWYRQLPEEGLKFMVYLQKENIIDESGMPKERFSAEFPKEGPSILRIQQVVRGDSAAYFCASSPLEVGFEPQHFGDGTRLSIL.

V gene TRBV25-1 combines with J gene TRBJ1-1; 8 bases are a match to TRBD1. Germline V gives CDR1 MGHDK, CDR2 SYGVNS. Trimming cost V 6 bases and J 11 bases; bases outside gene matches: 11. The CDR3 loop spans 13 amino acids. CDR3 amino acids: CASRGGGGQEAFF. CDR3 sequence (DNA): TGTGCCAGCAGAGGGGGCGGGGGACAGGAGGCTTTCTTT.

This chain connects TRBV4-1 to TRBJ1-2; 9 positions agree with TRBD1. This CDR3 comprises 15 residues. Germline V gene data show CDR1 as MGHRA and CDR2 as YSYEKL. J gave up 7 bases and V 2 bases, and 8 bases lay outside the gene matches. The CDR3 bases are TGCGCCAGCAGCCAACGCACAGGGGGCGCGGGTGGCTACACCTTC. It is translated as CASSQRTGGAGGYTF.

This clone was observed a handful of times. The genes are TRBV5-6 and TRBJ2-6; TRBD1 agrees at 10 bases. With 3 bases clipped from V and 1 base from J, the junction kept 4 bases outside the gene matches. CDR3 length: 17 amino acids. Germline V gene data show CDR1 as SGHDT and CDR2 as YYEEEE. CDR3 sequence reads: CASSWGQGRSGANVLTF. CDR3 DNA sequence: TGTGCCAGCAGCTGGGGACAGGGGAGGTCTGGGGCCAACGTCCTGACTTTC.

This clone was detected a few times. The genes are TRBV29-1 and TRBJ2-5; D may match TRBD1 or TRBD2 (6 bases each). Germline-derived CDR1 and CDR2 are SQVTM and ANQGSEA. V lost 5 bases and J 3 bases, leaving 22 bases between the germline ends. The CDR3 length is 16 residues. The CDR3 here is CSVPAGEGGSKETQYF. The CDR3 DNA follows: TGCAGCGTTCCGGCAGGGGAAGGAGGGTCCAAAGAGACCCAGTACTTC. The full variable domain, its missing parts supplied by reference TRBV29-1 and TRBJ2-5, is SAVISQKPSRDICQRGTSLTIQCQVDSQVTMMFWYRQQPGQSLTLIATANQGSEATYESGFVIDKFPISRPNLTFSTLTVSNMSPEDSSIYLCSVPAGEGGSKETQYFGPGTRLLVL.

A few counts support this clone. V is TRBV27 and J is TRBJ1-5; the D is unclear. The germline V and J ends were trimmed by 3 bases and 0 bases, with 3 bases remaining between them. The CDR3 consists of 13 residues. From germline, CDR1 is MNHEY and CDR2 SMNVEV (reference sequence). The DNA for the CDR3 is TGTGCCAGCAGTTTTAATAGCAATCAGCCCCAGCATTTT. Protein: CASSFNSNQPQHF.

V and J are TRBV7-9 and TRBJ2-1, with D maybe TRBD1 (7 bases). CDR3 length: 12 amino acids. Germline values: CDR1 SEHNR, CDR2 FQNEAQ (reference sequence). The V end was cut by 7 bases, the J end by 14 bases, with 18 bases between. The chain's CDR3 is CASTFVQGGEFF. The CDR3 nucleotides read TGTGCCAGCACCTTCGTTCAGGGGGGTGAGTTCTTC.

This clone has a handful of counts. The J gene is TRBJ2-7, the V gene TRBV6-5, with TRBD1 matching 7 bases. The CDR3 has 12 amino acids. J was trimmed by 2 bases and V by 8 bases; bases with no gene match: 3. The germline V gene encodes CDR1 MNHEY and CDR2 SVGAGI. The CDR3 is CASSGQTYEQYF. The CDR3 DNA reads as TGTGCCAGCTCGGGACAGACCTACGAGCAGTACTTC.

This clone showed up just a few times. The rearrangement joins TRBV28 to TRBJ1-6, with a possible D match to TRBD1 (6 bases). CDR3 length: 13 amino acids. Germline CDR1 is MDHEN and CDR2 is SYDVKM. The V gene lost 6 bases and the J gene lost 9 bases, with 12 bases spanning the gap. For the CDR3, the DNA is TGTGCCAGCAGGGTTGACAGGCTTTCACCCCTCCACTTT. Encoded protein: CASRVDRLSPLHF.

There are a few counts of this clone. CDR3 sequence: CATSRGSTSYNEQFF. In DNA, the CDR3 is TGTGCCACCAGCAGAGGGTCCACCTCCTACAATGAGCAGTTCTTC. This chain links TRBV15 with TRBJ2-1; D is uncertain. This CDR3 is 15 amino acids long. Germline assignment: CDR1 LNHNV and CDR2 YYDKDF (reference sequence). V lost 1 base and J 0 bases, leaving 7 bases between the germline ends.

This clone was observed a few times. The chain combines TRBV6-5 with TRBJ2-5; D is perhaps TRBD2 (7 bases). With 7 bases removed from V and 5 bases from J, the gap between germline ends came to 20 bases. Looked up from germline, CDR1 is MNHEY and CDR2 is SVGAGI. The CDR3 is 15 residues long. CDR3 nucleotide sequence: TGTGCCAGCAACCCAAACGGGGGGCGCCTGGAGACCCAGTACTTC. It is translated as CASNPNGGRLETQYF.

With respect to this clone: The same CDR3 also results from other DNA sequences found in this sample. This chain joins TRBV5-1 and TRBJ2-2; 8 bases match TRBD2. Germline V lookup: CDR1 SGHRS, CDR2 YFSETQ. CDR3 length: 16 residues. V was pared by 5 bases and J by 4 bases, with 10 bases of the junction left unmatched. The CDR3 DNA reads as TGCGCCAGCAGGCTGTCGGGCGGGGGGCTCACCGGGGAGCTGTTTTTT. Translating it yields CASRLSGGGLTGELFF.

This rearrangement joins TRBV9 to TRBJ2-2, with 12 bases that match TRBD2. CDR1 is SGDLS and CDR2 is YYNGEE in the germline V gene. J gave up 6 bases and V 3 bases, and 6 bases lay outside the gene matches. The CDR3 loop spans 16 amino acids. CDR3: CASSESSGRVAGELFF. The CDR3 bases are TGTGCCAGCAGCGAATCTAGCGGGAGGGTTGCCGGGGAGCTGTTTTTT.

The J gene is TRBJ2-1, the V gene TRBV2, with 9 nucleotides matching TRBD2. This CDR3 is built from 17 residues. CDR1 and CDR2 (germline): SNHLY, FYNNEI. With 3 bases clipped from V and 7 bases from J, the junction kept 13 bases outside the gene matches. The CDR3 nucleotides read TGTGCCAGCAGTGATGCCCTATTTGGCGGGGGGGGAAATGAGCAGTTCTTC. Its translation is CASSDALFGGGGNEQFF.